The 20 T cell receptor beta chains below come from one sample, sequenced in a study of T cell repertoires in cytomegalovirus infection (dated by TCRdb to about 2019). The sequencing machine was an Illumina HiSeq 1500. The public reads were reprocessed in TCRdb via fastp at Q25 and MiXCR, keeping in-frame beta chains. Each record represents a unique CDR3 protein, reported with the most common genes and DNA among its rows. A total of about 240,000 distinct CDR3 sequences appear in this sample, more than 9% of them only once. The ten largest clones add up to around 1.6% of the sample. Sequencing input: PBMCs. The receptors derive from a human donor in good health (CMV status not recorded). Some clones in this sample may be carry-over from other donors' samples.

This clonotype was seen at least ten times. The chain carries TRBV7-2 and TRBJ2-3, with 8 positions matching TRBD2. J gave up 3 bases and V 5 bases, and 13 bases lay outside the gene matches. The CDR3 is made up of 17 amino acids. The germline V gene has CDR1 SGHTA and CDR2 FQGNSA. CDR3 residues: CASSRAPGGGRTDTQYF. CDR3 DNA: TGTGCCAGCAGCCGGGCCCCGGGAGGGGGGCGAACAGATACGCAGTATTTT.

This clonotype was recorded many times. The J gene is TRBJ2-3, the V gene TRBV7-9, with TRBD2 identical over 10 bases. The CDR3 is 15 residues long. Germline lookup yields CDR1 SEHNR and CDR2 FQNEAQ (reference sequence). V gave up 4 bases and J gave up 2 bases; unmatched junction bases: 3. The CDR3 spells CASSSTSGATDTQYF. CDR3 bases: TGTGCCAGCAGCTCTACTAGCGGGGCCACAGATACGCAGTATTTT.

This clonotype was seen at least ten times. The chain employs TRBV29-1 and TRBJ2-3; 9 bases line up with TRBD1. V gave up 8 bases and J gave up 2 bases; unmatched junction bases: 8. The CDR3 runs to 14 residues. Germline CDR1 is SQVTM and CDR2 is ANQGSEA. The CDR3 coding sequence is TGCAGCACCCGAGGACAGGGGAACACAGATACGCAGTATTTT. Translated: CSTRGQGNTDTQYF.

The rearrangement uses TRBV20-1 and TRBJ2-1; 9 bases fit TRBD1. This CDR3 region has 16 residues. Trimming cost V 8 bases and J 5 bases; bases outside gene matches: 16. The germline CDR1 and CDR2 sequences are DFQATT and SNEGSKA (reference sequence). Here the CDR3 DNA reads TGCAGTCTTGTTGGGGGGAGGAGGACAGGGGACAATGAGCAGTTCTTC. Its protein product is CSLVGGRRTGDNEQFF.

This clonotype was observed at least ten times. The chain is built from TRBV7-3 and TRBJ2-3; no reliable D call. The V and J ends lost 3 bases and 5 bases respectively, with 9 bases between them. The CDR3 is 13 residues long. Germline V gene data show CDR1 as SGHTA and CDR2 as FQGTGA. CDR3 sequence: CASSFDLGDTQYF. The CDR3 DNA follows: TGTGCCAGCAGCTTTGACCTTGGAGATACGCAGTATTTT.

Notes on this clonotype: Possible read error: a much larger clone is one base away. V gene TRBV5-1 combines with J gene TRBJ2-3; no definite D call. V gave up 7 bases and J gave up 6 bases, with 24 bases separating them. The length of the CDR3 is 16 residues. Germline CDR1 and CDR2: SGHRS and YFSETQ. CDR3 bases: TGCGCCAGCGGCAGCGATCCGGCGGTATCCGGTGATACGCAGTATTTT. It encodes CASGSDPAVSGDTQYF.

This clonotype was seen at least ten times. The CDR3 DNA sequence: TGTGCCAGTTGGACAGGGGCCGGGGAGCTGTTTTTT. Protein product: CASWTGAGELFF. This chain connects TRBV11-3 to TRBJ2-2, with 9 bases matching TRBD1. This CDR3 is built from 12 residues. The J segment lost 6 bases and the V segment lost 9 bases, leaving 2 bases of the junction unmatched. Per the germline V gene, CDR1 is SGHNT and CDR2 is YENEEA.

This clonotype was observed many times. The gene calls are TRBV7-2 and TRBJ1-2; D might be TRBD1 (6 bases). V was trimmed by 5 bases and J by 5 bases, leaving 21 bases between them. Germline assignment: CDR1 SGHTA and CDR2 FQGNSA. The CDR3 length is 16 residues. As DNA, the CDR3 is TGTGCCAGCAGCCCTACTTCACAGGGCCGGTTATATGGCTACACCTTC. This gives the protein CASSPTSQGRLYGYTF.

This clonotype was observed a handful of times. The chain couples TRBV19 to TRBJ2-7; TRBD2 agrees at 7 bases. V was clipped by 6 bases and J by 3 bases; unmatched bases: 2. Germline CDR1 and CDR2: LNHDA and SQIVND (reference sequence). This CDR3 is 12 amino acids long. This CDR3 reads CASRRDYYEQYF. The CDR3 coding sequence is TGTGCCAGTAGACGGGACTACTACGAGCAGTACTTC.

The sample holds many counts of this clonotype. The rearrangement uses TRBV12-3 or TRBV12-4 and TRBJ2-1; 9 bases are shared with TRBD2. V trimming: 7 bases; J trimming: 1 base; junction bases outside the gene matches: 2. The CDR3 contains 14 residues. This CDR3 is CASNAGGSYNEQFF. The CDR3 nucleotides read TGTGCCAGCAACGCGGGGGGGTCCTACAATGAGCAGTTCTTC.

This clonotype occurred many times. This chain joins TRBV5-1 and TRBJ2-1, with D uncertain. Per the germline V gene, CDR1 is SGHRS and CDR2 is YFSETQ. Trimming left V 0 bases short and J 8 bases short, with 12 bases between. The CDR3 spans 14 residues. The CDR3 region is CASSLGVPPDEQFF. As DNA, the CDR3 is TGCGCCAGCAGCTTGGGGGTCCCCCCGGATGAGCAGTTCTTC.

The chain links TRBV5-1 to TRBJ2-7, with D tentatively TRBD2 (5 bases). The CDR3 is made up of 13 amino acids. Trimming took 2 bases from V and 2 from J, leaving 8 bases between them. Germline V lookup: CDR1 SGHRS, CDR2 YFSETQ. The CDR3 bases are TGCGCCAGCAGCTTAGACGGGACCTACGAGCAGTACTTC. This gives the protein CASSLDGTYEQYF.

The chain has TRBV19 and TRBJ2-5; D remains unclear. The CDR3 has 13 residues. Looked up from germline, CDR1 is LNHDA and CDR2 is SQIVND (reference sequence). V dropped 3 bases and J dropped 4 bases, with 9 bases sitting between them. The CDR3 reads CASSIGAAETQYF. The DNA of the CDR3 is TGTGCCAGTAGTATCGGAGCAGCAGAGACCCAGTACTTC.

This clonotype was found many times. This chain links TRBV7-7 with TRBJ2-5; D might be TRBD1 (6 bases). Trimming pared 1 base from V and 2 bases from J, leaving 8 bases between. CDR1 SSHAT and CDR2 FNYEAQ come from the germline V gene (reference sequence). The CDR3 covers 14 residues. DNA of the CDR3: TGTGCCAGCAGCTTAGTCCAGGGGCAAGAGACCCAGTACTTC. Translated, it gives CASSLVQGQETQYF. Filled out from reference TRBV7-7 and TRBJ2-5, the complete variable domain reads GAGVSQSPRYKVTKRGQDVTLRCDPISSHATLYWYQQALGQGPEFLTYFNYEAQPDKSGLPSDRFSAERPEGSISTLTIQRTEQRDSAMYRCASSLVQGQETQYFGPGTRLLVL.

This clonotype was seen ten or more times. CDR3 amino acids: CASSFRGGDEKLFF. CDR3 bases: TGTGCCAGCAGCTTCCGAGGGGGCGATGAAAAACTGTTTTTT. The chain links TRBV7-2 to TRBJ1-4; 7 nucleotides align to TRBD1. This CDR3 comprises 14 residues. In germline, CDR1 is SGHTA, CDR2 FQGNSA. Trimming at V came to 3 bases and at J to 6 bases, leaving 4 bases not matched to a gene.

The J gene is TRBJ2-7, the V gene TRBV6-2 or TRBV6-3; 8 positions agree with TRBD1. The CDR3 covers 13 residues. Per the germline V gene, CDR1 is MNHEY and CDR2 is SVGEGT. V lost 7 bases and J lost 2; bases outside the gene matches: 4. CDR3: CASKGTGTYEQYF. The DNA of the CDR3 is TGTGCCAGCAAGGGGACAGGAACCTACGAGCAGTACTTC.

The chain links TRBV6-2 or TRBV6-3 to TRBJ2-1; D might be TRBD2 (6 bases). V lost 5 bases, J lost 8 bases, and 19 bases lay in between. Germline CDR1 reads MNHEY; CDR2 reads SVGEGT. CDR3 length: 15 residues. The CDR3 DNA reads TGTGCCAGCAGTCCGGCCGGGGGAGTTAAGGATGAGCAGTTCTTC. Protein product: CASSPAGGVKDEQFF.

In its sample, this clonotype was seen many times. J is TRBJ2-7 and V is TRBV7-2; 8 nucleotides align to TRBD2. Per germline, CDR1 SGHTA and CDR2 FQGNSA. V was clipped by 2 bases and J by 6 bases; unmatched bases: 3. The CDR3 consists of 13 residues. CDR3 sequence (DNA): TGTGCCAGCAGCTTACGGCGGGGGGTCGAGCAGTACTTC. Translated, it gives CASSLRRGVEQYF.

The V and J genes are TRBV4-1 and TRBJ1-2; no clear D gene. Trimming cost V 1 base and J 2 bases, with 8 bases left between them. Germline V lookup: CDR1 MGHRA, CDR2 YSYEKL. The CDR3 runs to 14 residues. The CDR3 protein is CASSQGALNYGYTF. The CDR3, as DNA: TGCGCCAGCAGCCAAGGCGCCCTGAACTATGGCTACACCTTC.

This sequence joins TRBV12-3 or TRBV12-4 and TRBJ1-5, with a possible D match to TRBD1 (6 bases). CDR3 length equals 15 residues. V lost 7 bases, J lost 9 bases, and 22 bases lay in between. Written as DNA, the CDR3 is TGTGCCAGCAACCTCGGGACCGGGGGCAGTCGGCCCCAGCATTTT. Protein product: CASNLGTGGSRPQHF.